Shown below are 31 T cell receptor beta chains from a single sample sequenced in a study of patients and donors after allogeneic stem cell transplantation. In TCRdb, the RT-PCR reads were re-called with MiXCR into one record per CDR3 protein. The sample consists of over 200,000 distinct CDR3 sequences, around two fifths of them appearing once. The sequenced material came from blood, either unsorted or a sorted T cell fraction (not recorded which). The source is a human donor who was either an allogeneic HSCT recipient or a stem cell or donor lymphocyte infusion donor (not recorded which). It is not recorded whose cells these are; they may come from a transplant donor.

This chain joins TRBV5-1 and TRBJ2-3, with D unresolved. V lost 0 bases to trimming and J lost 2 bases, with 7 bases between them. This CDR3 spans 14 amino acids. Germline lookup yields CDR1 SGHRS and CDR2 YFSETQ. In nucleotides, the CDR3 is TGCGCCAGCAGCTTGGGGCGGTTCACAGATACGCAGTATTTT. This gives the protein CASSLGRFTDTQYF.

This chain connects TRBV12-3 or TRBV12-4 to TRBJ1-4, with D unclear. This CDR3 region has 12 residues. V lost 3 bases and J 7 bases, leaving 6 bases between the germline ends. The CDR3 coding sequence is TGTGCCAGCAGTTTGATGGGTGAAAAACTGTTTTTT. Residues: CASSLMGEKLFF.

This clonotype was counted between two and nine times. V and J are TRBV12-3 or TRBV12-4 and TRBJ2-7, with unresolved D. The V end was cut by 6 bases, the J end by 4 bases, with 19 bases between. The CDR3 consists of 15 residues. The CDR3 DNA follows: TGTGCCAGCAGCCCTCCCGGCCGATCCCATTACGAGCAGTACTTC. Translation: CASSPPGRSHYEQYF.

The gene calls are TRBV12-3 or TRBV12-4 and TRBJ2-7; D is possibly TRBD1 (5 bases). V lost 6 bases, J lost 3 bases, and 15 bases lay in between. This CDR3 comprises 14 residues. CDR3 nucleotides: TGTGCCAGCAGAAGGAATCAGGGCCGCTACGAGCAGTACTTC. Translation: CASRRNQGRYEQYF.

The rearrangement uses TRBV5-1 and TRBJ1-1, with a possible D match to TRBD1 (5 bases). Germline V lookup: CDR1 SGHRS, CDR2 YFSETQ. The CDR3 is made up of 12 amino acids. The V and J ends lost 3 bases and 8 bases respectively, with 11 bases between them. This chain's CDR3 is CASSSGGVEAFF. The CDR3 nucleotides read TGCGCCAGCAGCTCGGGAGGGGTAGAAGCTTTCTTT.

In nucleotides, the CDR3 is TGTGCCAGCAGTTCTTTCTCAAATCAGCCCCAGCATTTT. This translates into CASSSFSNQPQHF. V usage is TRBV28 and J usage is TRBJ1-5; D gene unclear. V lost 4 bases and J lost 4, with 8 bases in between. Per the germline V gene, CDR1 is MDHEN and CDR2 is SYDVKM. The CDR3 runs to 13 residues.

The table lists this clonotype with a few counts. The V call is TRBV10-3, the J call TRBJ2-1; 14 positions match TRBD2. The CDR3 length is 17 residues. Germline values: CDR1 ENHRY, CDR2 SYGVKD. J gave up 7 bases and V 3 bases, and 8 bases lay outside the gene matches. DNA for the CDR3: TGTGCCATCAGTGAACGGACTAGCGGGGGGAGAATGAATGAGCAGTTCTTC. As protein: CAISERTSGGRMNEQFF.

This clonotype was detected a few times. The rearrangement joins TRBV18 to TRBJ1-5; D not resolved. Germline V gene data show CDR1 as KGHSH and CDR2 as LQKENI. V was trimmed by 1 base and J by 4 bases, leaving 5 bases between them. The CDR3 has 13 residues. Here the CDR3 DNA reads TGTGCCAGCTCACCACAGAGTAATCAGCCCCAGCATTTT. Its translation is CASSPQSNQPQHF.

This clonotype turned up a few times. The CDR3 loop reads CASSPDGHQPQHF. CDR3 nucleotide sequence: TGTGCCAGCAGCCCGGACGGTCATCAGCCCCAGCATTTT. V is TRBV3-1 and J is TRBJ1-5; D gene ambiguous. This CDR3 is built from 13 residues. V gave up 4 bases and J gave up 5 bases, with 9 bases separating them. Looked up from germline, CDR1 is LGHDT and CDR2 is YNNKEL (reference sequence).

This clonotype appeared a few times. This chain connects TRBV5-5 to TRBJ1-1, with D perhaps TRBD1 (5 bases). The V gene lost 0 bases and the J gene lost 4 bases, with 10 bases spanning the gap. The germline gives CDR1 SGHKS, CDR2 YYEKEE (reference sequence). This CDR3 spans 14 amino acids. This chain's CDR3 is CASSLVVGGTEAFF. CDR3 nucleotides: TGTGCCAGCAGCTTGGTGGTGGGGGGCACTGAAGCTTTCTTT.

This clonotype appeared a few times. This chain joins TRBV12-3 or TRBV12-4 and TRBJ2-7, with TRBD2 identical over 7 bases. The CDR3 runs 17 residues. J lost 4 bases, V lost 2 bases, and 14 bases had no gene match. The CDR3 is CASSLNSGQRGTYEQYF. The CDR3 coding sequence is TGTGCCAGCAGTTTAAATTCTGGCCAGCGGGGAACGTACGAGCAGTACTTC.

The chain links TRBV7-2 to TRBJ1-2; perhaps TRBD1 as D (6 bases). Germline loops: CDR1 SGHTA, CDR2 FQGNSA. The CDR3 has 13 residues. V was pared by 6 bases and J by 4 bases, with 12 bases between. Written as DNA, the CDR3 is TGTGCCAGCAGTCCGGGGGCCCCCTATGGCTACACCTTC. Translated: CASSPGAPYGYTF.

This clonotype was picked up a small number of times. CDR3 protein: CSVVLRLATEAFF. DNA for the CDR3: TGCAGCGTTGTACTTCGGCTGGCCACTGAAGCTTTCTTT. The rearrangement links TRBV29-1 to TRBJ1-1; no firm D call. The CDR3 is 13 residues long. The germline V gene has CDR1 SQVTM and CDR2 ANQGSEA. V shed 4 bases and J shed 4 bases, with 13 bases lying between them.

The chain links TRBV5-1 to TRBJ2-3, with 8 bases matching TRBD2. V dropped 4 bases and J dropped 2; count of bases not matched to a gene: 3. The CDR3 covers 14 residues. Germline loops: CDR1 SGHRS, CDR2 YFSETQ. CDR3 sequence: CASSPGGDTDTQYF. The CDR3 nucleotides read TGCGCCAGCAGCCCCGGGGGGGACACAGATACGCAGTATTTT.

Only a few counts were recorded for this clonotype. The CDR3 bases are TGTGCCTGGAGCCCCAGGGGAGCTGAAGCTTTCTTT. Translated, it gives CAWSPRGAEAFF. This sequence joins TRBV30 and TRBJ1-1; D perhaps matches TRBD1 (6 bases). The CDR3 has 12 residues. Germline lookup yields CDR1 GTSNPN and CDR2 SVGIG (reference sequence). V was trimmed by 3 bases and J by 6 bases, leaving 11 bases between them.

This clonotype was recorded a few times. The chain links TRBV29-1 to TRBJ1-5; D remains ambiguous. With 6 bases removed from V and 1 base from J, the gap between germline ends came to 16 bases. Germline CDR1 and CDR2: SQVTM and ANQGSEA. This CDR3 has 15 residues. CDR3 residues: CSVDDGHQSNQPQHF. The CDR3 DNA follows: TGCAGCGTCGACGATGGGCATCAGAGCAATCAGCCCCAGCATTTT.

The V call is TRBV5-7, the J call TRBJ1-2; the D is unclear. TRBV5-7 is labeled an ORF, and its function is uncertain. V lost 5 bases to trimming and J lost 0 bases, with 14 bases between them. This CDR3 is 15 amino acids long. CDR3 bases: TGTGCCAGCAGGTTGTTACGAGACTCTAACTATGGCTACACCTTC. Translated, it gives CASRLLRDSNYGYTF.

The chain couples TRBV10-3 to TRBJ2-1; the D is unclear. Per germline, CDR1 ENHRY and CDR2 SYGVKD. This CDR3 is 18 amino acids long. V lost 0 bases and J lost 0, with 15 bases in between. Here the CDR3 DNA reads TGTGCCATCAGTGAGTCGTTTGGGTCCCGAAGCTCCTACAATGAGCAGTTCTTC. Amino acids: CAISESFGSRSSYNEQFF.

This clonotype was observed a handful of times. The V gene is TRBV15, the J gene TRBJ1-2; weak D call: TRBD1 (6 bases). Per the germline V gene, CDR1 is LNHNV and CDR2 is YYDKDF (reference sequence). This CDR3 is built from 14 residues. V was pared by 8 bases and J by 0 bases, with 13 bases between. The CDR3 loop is CATERTDSNYGYTF. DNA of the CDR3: TGTGCCACCGAAAGGACAGACTCTAACTATGGCTACACCTTC.

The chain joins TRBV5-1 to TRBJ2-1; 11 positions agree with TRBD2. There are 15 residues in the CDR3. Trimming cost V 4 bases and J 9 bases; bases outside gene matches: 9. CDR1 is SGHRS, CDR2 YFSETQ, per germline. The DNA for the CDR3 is TGCGCCAGCAGCAAAGGGACTAGCGGTTCGTTTGAGCAGTTCTTC. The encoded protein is CASSKGTSGSFEQFF.

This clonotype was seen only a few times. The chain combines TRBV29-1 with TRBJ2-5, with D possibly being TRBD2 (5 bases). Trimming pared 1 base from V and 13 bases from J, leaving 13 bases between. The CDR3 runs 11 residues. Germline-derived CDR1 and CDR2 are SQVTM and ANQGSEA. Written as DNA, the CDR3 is TGCAGCGTTGAAGGGGCGAGGGTGCGGTACTTC. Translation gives CSVEGARVRYF.

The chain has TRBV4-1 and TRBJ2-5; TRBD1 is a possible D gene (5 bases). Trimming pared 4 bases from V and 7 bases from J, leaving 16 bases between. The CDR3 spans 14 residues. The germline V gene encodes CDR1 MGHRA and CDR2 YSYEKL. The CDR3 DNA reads TGCGCCAGCAGCCGGCCCGGATACCAGGGGACCCAGTACTTC. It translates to CASSRPGYQGTQYF.

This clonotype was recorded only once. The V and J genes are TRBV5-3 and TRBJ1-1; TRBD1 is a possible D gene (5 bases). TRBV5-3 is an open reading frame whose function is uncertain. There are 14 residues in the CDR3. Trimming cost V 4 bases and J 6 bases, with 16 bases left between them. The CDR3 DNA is TGTGCCAGAAGCCCTTTCGGGACTCCGCCTGAAGCTTTCTTT. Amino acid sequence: CARSPFGTPPEAFF.

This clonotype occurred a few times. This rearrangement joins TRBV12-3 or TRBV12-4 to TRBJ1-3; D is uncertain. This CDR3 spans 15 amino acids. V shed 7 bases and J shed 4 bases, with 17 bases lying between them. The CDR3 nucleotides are TGTGCCAGCACATCATCCCTTAAACGGGGAAACACCATATATTTT. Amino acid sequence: CASTSSLKRGNTIYF.

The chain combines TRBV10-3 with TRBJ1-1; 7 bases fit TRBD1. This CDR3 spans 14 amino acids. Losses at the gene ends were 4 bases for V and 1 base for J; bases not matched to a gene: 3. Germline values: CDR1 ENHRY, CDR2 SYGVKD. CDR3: CAISGRQGNTEAFF. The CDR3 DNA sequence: TGTGCCATCAGTGGCCGACAGGGGAACACTGAAGCTTTCTTT.

CDR3 coding DNA: TGTGCCACCAGTGACCCGACAGGCAAAGACCCCTACGAGCAGTACTTC. It codes for CATSDPTGKDPYEQYF. The rearrangement joins TRBV24-1 to TRBJ2-7; tentative D call: TRBD1 (6 bases). Germline CDR1 and CDR2: KGHDR and SFDVKD. The CDR3 sequence is 16 residues long. The ends were cut back, 4 bases at V and 2 bases at J, with 17 bases in the middle.

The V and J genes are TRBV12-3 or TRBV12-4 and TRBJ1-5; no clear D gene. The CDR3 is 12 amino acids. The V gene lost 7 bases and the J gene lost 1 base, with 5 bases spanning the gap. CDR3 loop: CASKDSNQPQHF. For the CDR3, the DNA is TGTGCCAGCAAAGACAGCAATCAGCCCCAGCATTTT.

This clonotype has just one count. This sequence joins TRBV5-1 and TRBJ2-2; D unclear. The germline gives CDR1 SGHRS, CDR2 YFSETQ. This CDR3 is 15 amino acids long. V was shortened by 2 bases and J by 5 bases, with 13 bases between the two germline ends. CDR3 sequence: CASSFQASRTGELFF. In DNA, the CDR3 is TGCGCCAGCAGCTTTCAGGCCTCGCGGACCGGGGAGCTGTTTTTT.

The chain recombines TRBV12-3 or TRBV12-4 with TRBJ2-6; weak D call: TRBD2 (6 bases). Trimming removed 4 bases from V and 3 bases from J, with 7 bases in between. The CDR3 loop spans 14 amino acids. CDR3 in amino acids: CASSWGVGANVLTF. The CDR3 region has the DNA TGTGCCAGCAGTTGGGGGGTTGGGGCCAACGTCCTGACTTTC.

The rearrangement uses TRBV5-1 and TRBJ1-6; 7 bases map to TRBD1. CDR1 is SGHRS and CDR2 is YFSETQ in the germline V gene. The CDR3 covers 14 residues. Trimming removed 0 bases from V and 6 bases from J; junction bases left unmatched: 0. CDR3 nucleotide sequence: TGCGCCAGCAGCTTGGAGGGGGCTAATTCACCCCTCCACTTT. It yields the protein CASSLEGANSPLHF. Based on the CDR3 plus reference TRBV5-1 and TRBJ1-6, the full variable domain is KAGVTQTPRYLIKTRGQQVTLSCSPISGHRSVSWYQQTPGQGLQFLFEYFSETQRNKGNFPGRFSGRQFSNSRSEMNVSTLELGDSALYLCASSLEGANSPLHFGNGTRLTVT.

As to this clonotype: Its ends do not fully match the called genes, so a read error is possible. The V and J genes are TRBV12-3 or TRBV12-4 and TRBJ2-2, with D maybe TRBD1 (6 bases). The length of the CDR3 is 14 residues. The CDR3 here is CVSSSTGSAGELFF. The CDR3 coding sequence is TGTGTCAGCAGTTCAACAGGGTCGGCCGGGGAGCTGTTTTTT.